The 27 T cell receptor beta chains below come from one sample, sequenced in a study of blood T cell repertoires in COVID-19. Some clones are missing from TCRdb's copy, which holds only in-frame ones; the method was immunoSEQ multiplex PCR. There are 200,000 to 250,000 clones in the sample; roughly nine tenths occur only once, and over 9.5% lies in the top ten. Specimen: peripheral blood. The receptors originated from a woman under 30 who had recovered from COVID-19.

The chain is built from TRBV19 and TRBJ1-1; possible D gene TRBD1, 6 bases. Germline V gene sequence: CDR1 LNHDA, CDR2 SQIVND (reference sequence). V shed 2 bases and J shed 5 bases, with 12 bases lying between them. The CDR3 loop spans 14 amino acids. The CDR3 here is CASSILTGVTEAFF. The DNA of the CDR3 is TGTGCCAGTAGTATATTGACAGGTGTGACTGAAGCTTTCTTT.

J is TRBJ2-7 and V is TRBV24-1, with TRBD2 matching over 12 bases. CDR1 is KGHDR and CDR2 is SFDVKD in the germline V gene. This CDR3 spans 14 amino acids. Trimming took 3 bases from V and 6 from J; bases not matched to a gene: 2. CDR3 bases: TGTGCCACCAGTGATCCGACTAGCGGGGGCGAGCAGTACTTC. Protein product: CATSDPTSGGEQYF.

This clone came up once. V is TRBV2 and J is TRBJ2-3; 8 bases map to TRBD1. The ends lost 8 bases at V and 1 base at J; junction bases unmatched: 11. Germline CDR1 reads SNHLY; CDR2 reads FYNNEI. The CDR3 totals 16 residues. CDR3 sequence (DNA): TGTGCCAGCTCCCCGAAGGCAGGGGGCCGCACAGATACGCAGTATTTT. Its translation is CASSPKAGGRTDTQYF.

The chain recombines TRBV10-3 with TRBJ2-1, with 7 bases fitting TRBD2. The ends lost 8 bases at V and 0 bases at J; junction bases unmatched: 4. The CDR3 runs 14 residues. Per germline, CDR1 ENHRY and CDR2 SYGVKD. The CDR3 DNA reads TGTGCCATCGGCGGGAGTAGCTCCTACAATGAGCAGTTCTTC. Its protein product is CAIGGSSSYNEQFF.

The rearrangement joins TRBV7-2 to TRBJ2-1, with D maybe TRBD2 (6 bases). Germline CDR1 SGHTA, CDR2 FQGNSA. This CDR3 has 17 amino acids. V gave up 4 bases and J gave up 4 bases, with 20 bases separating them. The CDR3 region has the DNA TGTGCCAGCAGCTCACTAGCTCCCACCACTCTATACAATGAGCAGTTCTTC. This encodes CASSSLAPTTLYNEQFF.

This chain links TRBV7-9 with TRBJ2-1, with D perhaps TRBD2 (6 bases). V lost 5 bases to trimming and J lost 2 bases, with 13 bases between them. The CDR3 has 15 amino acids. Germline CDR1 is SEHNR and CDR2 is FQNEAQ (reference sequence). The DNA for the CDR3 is TGTGCCAGCAGCCCGTCGGGGAGGACCTACAATGAGCAGTTCTTC. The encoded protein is CASSPSGRTYNEQFF.

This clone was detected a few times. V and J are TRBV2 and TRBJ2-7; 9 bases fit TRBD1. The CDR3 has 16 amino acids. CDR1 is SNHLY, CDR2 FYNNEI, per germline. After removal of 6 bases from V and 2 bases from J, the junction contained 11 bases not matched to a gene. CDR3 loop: CASSASGGTGPYEQYF. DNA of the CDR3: TGTGCCAGCAGCGCTAGTGGGGGGACAGGGCCCTACGAGCAGTACTTC.

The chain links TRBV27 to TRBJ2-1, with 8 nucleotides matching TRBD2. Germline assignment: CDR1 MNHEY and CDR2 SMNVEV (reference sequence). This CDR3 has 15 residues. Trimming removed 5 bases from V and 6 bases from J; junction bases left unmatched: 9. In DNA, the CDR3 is TGTGCCAGCAGTCCCAGCGGGAGAGACGTCAATGAGCAGTTCTTC. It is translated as CASSPSGRDVNEQFF.

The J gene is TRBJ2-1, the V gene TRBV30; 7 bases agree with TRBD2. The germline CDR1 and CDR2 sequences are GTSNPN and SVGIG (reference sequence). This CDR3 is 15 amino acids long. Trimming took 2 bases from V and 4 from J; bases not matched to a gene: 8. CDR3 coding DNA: TGTGCCTGGAGTACTTGGCGGGAGAGGTACAATGAGCAGTTCTTC. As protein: CAWSTWRERYNEQFF. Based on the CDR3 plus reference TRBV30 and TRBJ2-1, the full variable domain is SQTIHQWPATLVQPVGSPLSLECTVEGTSNPNLYWYRQAAGRGLQLLFYSVGIGQISSEVPQNLSASRPQDRQFILSSKKLLLSDSGFYLCAWSTWRERYNEQFFGPGTRLTVL.

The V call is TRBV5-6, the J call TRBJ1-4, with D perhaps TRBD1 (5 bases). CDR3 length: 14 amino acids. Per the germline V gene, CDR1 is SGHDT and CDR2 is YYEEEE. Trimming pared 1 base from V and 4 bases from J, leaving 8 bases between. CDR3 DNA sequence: TGTGCCAGCAGCTTGCTAGGGGTTAATGAAAAACTGTTTTTT. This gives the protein CASSLLGVNEKLFF.

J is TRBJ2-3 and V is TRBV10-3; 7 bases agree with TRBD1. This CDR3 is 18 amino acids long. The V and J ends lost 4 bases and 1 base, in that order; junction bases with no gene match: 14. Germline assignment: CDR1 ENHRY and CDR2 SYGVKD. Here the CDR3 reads CAISGGSVGGVGTDTQYF. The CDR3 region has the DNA TGTGCCATCAGTGGGGGATCGGTAGGGGGCGTGGGCACAGATACGCAGTATTTT.

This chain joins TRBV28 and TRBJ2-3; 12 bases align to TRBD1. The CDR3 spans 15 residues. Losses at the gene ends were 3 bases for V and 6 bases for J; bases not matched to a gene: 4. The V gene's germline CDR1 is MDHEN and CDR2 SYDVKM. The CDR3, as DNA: TGTGCCAGCAGTTTTCCGGGACAGGGGGCCGATACGCAGTATTTT. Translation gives CASSFPGQGADTQYF.

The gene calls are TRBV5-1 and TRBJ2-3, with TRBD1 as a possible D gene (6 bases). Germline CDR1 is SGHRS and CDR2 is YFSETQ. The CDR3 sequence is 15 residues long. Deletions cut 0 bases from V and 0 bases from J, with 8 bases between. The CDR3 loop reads CASSLEDSSTDTQYF. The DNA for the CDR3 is TGCGCCAGCAGCTTGGAGGACAGTAGCACAGATACGCAGTATTTT.

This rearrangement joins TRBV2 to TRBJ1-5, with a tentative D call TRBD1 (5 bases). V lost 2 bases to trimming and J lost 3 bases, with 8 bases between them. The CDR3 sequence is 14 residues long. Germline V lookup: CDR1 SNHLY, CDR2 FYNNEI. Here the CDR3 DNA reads TGTGCCAGCAGTGAAACGGGGGACAATCAGCCCCAGCATTTT. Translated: CASSETGDNQPQHF. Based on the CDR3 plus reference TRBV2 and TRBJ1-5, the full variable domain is EPEVTQTPSHQVTQMGQEVILRCVPISNHLYFYWYRQILGQKVEFLVSFYNNEISEKSEIFDDQFSVERPDGSNFTLKIRSTKLEDSAMYFCASSETGDNQPQHFGDGTRLSIL.

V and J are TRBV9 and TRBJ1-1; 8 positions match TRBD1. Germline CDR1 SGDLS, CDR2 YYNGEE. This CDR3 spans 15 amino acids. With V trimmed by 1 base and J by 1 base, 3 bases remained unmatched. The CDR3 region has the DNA TGTGCCAGCAGCGTAATGGACAGGGCGAACACTGAAGCTTTCTTT. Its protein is CASSVMDRANTEAFF. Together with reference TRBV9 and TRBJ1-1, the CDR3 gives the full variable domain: DSGVTQTPKHLITATGQRVTLRCSPRSGDLSVYWYQQSLDQGLQFLIQYYNGEERAKGNILERFSAQQFPDLHSELNLSSLELGDSALYFCASSVMDRANTEAFFGQGTRLTVV.

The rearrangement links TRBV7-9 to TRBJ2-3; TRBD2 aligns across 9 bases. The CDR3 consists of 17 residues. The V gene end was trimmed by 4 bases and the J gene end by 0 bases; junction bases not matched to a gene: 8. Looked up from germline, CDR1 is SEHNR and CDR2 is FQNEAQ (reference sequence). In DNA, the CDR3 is TGTGCCAGCAGCTCGAGACTAGCGGCTGGCAGCACAGATACGCAGTATTTT. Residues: CASSSRLAAGSTDTQYF. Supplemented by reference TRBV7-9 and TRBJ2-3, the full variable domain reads DTGVSQNPRHKITKRGQNVTFRCDPISEHNRLYWYRQTLGQGPEFLTYFQNEAQLEKSRLLSDRFSAERPKGSFSTLEIQRTEQGDSAMYLCASSSRLAAGSTDTQYFGPGTRLTVL.

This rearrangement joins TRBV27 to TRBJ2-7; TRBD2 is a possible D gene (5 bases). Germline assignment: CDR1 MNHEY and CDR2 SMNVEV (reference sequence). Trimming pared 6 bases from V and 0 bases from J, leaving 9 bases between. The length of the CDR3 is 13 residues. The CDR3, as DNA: TGTGCCAGCAGCGGGGATTACTCCTACGAGCAGTACTTC. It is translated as CASSGDYSYEQYF.

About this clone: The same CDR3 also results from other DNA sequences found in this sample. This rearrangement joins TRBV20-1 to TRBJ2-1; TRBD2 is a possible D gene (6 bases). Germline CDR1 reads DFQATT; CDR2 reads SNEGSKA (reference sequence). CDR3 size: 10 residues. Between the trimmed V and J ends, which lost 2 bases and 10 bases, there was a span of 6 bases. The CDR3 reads CSARSGEQFF. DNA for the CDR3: TGCAGTGCTAGAAGCGGGGAGCAGTTCTTC.

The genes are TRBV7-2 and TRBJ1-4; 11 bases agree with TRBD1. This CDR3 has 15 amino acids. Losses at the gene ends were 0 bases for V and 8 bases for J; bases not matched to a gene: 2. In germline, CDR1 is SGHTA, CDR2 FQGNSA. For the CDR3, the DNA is TGTGCCAGCAGCTTAGCCGGGACAGGGGGGGAAAAACTGTTTTTT. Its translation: CASSLAGTGGEKLFF.

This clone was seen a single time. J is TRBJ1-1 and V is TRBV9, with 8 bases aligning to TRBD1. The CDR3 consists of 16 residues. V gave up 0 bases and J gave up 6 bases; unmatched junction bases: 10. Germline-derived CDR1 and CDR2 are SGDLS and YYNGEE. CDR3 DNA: TGTGCCAGCAGCGTAGACCAAGGGACAGGAGGCTCTGAAGCTTTCTTT. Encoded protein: CASSVDQGTGGSEAFF.

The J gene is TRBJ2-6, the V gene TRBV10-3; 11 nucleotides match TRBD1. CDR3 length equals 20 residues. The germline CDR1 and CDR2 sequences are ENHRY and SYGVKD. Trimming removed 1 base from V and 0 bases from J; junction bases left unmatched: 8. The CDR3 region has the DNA TGTGCCATCAGTGAGTTACCGGGACAGGGGGTAAGCTCTGGGGCCAACGTCCTGACTTTC. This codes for CAISELPGQGVSSGANVLTF.

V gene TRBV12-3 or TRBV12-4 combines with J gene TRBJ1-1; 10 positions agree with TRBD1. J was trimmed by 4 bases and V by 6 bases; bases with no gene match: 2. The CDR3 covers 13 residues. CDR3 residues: CASRDRGRTEAFF. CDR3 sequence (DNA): TGTGCCAGCAGAGACAGGGGGCGCACTGAAGCTTTCTTT.

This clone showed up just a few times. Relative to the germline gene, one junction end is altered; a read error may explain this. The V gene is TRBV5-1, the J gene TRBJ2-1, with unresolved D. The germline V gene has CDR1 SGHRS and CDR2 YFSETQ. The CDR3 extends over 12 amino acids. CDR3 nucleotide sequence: TGCGCCAGCACCTTGGGTCCCGGTGAGCAGTTCTTC. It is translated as CASTLGPGEQFF.

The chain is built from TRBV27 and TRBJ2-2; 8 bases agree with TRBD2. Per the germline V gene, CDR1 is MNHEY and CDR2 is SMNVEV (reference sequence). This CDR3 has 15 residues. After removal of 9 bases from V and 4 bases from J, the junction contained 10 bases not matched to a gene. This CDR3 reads CASTSGPIPTGELFF. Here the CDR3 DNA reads TGTGCCAGTACTAGCGGACCTATTCCCACCGGGGAGCTGTTTTTT.

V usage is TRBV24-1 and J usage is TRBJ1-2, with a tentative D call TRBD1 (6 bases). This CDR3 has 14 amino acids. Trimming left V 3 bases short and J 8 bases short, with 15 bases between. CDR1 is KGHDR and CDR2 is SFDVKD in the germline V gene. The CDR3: CATSDGQLPGGYTF. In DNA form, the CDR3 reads TGTGCCACCAGTGATGGACAGCTCCCGGGGGGCTACACCTTC.

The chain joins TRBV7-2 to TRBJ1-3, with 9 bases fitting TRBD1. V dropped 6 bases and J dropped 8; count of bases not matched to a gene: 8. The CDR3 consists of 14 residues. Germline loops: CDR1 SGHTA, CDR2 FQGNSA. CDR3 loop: CASRMGQGGDTIYF. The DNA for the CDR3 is TGTGCCAGCAGAATGGGACAGGGTGGGGACACCATATATTTT.

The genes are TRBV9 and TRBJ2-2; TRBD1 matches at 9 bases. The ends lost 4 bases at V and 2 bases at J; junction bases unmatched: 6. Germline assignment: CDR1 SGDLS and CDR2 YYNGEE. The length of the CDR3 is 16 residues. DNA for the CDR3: TGTGCCAGCAGCTTCCCGGGACAGGGAAACACCGGGGAGCTGTTTTTT. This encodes CASSFPGQGNTGELFF.